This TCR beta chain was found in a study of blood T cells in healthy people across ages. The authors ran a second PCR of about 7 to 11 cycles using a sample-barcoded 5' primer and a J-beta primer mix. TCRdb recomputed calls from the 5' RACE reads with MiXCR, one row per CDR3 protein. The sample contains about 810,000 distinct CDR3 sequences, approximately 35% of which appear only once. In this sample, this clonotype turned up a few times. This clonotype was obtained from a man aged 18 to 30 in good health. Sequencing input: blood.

The CDR3 loop is CSAPGQVNTYEQYF. The CDR3, as DNA: TGCAGTGCCCCGGGACAGGTGAATACCTACGAGCAGTACTTC. The genes are TRBV20-1 and TRBJ2-7, with 8 nucleotides matching TRBD1. Germline CDR1 DFQATT, CDR2 SNEGSKA (reference sequence). The CDR3 consists of 14 residues. The V and J ends lost 6 bases and 2 bases, in that order; junction bases with no gene match: 9.